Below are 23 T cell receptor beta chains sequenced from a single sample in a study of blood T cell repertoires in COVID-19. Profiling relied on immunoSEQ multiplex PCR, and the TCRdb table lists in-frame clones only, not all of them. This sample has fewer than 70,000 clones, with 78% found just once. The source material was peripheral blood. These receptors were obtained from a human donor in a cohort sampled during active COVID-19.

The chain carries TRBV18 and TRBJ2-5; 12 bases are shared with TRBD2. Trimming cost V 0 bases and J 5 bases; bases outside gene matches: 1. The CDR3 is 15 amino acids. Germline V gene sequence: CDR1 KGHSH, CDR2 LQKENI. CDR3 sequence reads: CASSPPLAGGETQYF. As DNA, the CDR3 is TGTGCCAGCTCACCACCACTAGCGGGAGGTGAGACCCAGTACTTC.

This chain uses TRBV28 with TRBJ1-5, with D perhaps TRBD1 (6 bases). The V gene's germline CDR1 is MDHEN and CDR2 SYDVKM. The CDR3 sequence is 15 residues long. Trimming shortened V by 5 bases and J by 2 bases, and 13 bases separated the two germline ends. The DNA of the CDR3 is TGTGCCAGCAGTCTCCAGGGGTGGGGCAATCAGCCCCAGCATTTT. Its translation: CASSLQGWGNQPQHF. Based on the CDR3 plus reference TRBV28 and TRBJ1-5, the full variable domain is DVKVTQSSRYLVKRTGEKVFLECVQDMDHENMFWYRQDPGLGLRLIYFSYDVKMKEKGDIPEGYSVSREKKERFSLILESASTNQTSMYLCASSLQGWGNQPQHFGDGTRLSIL.

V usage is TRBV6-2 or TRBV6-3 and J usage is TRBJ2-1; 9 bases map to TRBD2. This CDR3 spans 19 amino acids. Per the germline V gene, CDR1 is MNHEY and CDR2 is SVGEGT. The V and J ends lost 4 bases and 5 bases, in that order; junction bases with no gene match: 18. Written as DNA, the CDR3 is TGTGCCAGCAGTTGGCGGGAGGGGCCGTTTGGCATGAGGGACAATGAGCAGTTCTTC. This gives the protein CASSWREGPFGMRDNEQFF.

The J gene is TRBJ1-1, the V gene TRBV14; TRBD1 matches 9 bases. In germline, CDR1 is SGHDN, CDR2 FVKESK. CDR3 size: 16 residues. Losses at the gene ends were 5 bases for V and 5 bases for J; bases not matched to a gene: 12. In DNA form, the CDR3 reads TGTGCCAGCAGCGCCTCAGGGACAGGGAGATTAACTGAAGCTTTCTTT. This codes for CASSASGTGRLTEAFF.

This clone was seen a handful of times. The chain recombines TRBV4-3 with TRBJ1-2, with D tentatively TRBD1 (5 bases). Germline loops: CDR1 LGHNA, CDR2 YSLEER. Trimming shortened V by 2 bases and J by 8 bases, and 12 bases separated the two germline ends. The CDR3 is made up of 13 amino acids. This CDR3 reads CASSQTGAGGYTF. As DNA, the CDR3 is TGCGCCAGCAGCCAAACTGGGGCAGGGGGCTACACCTTC.

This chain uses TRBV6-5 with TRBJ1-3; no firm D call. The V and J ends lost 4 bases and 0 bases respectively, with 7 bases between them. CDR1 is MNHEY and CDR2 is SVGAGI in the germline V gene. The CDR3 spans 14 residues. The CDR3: CASSSGISGNTIYF. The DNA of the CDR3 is TGTGCCAGCAGTTCGGGGATCTCTGGAAACACCATATATTTT.

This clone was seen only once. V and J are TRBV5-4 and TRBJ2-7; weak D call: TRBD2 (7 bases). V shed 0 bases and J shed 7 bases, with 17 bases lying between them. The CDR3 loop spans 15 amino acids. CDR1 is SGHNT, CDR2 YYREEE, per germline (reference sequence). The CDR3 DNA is TGTGCCAGCAGCTTGGTCGGGGGGCGGTTTGGGGAGCAGTACTTC. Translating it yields CASSLVGGRFGEQYF.

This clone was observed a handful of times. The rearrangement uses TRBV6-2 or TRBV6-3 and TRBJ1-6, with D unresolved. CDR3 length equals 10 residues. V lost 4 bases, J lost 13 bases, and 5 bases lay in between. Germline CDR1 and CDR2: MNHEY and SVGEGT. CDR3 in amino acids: CASSSRPLHF. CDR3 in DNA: TGTGCCAGCAGTTCGCGTCCCCTCCACTTT.

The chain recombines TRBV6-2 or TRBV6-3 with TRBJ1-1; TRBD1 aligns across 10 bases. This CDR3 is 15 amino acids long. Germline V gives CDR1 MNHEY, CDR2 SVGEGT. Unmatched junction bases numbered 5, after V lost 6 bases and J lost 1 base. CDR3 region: CASSQGQGTNTEAFF. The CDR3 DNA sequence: TGTGCCAGCAGCCAGGGACAGGGGACGAACACTGAAGCTTTCTTT.

Written as DNA, the CDR3 is TGTGCCAGCTCACCACCTAGTAGCCAGGGTTCCTACGAGCAGTACTTC. Amino acids: CASSPPSSQGSYEQYF. This chain uses TRBV18 with TRBJ2-7; TRBD1 might be the D (5 bases). V was clipped by 0 bases and J by 1 base, with 13 bases between them. CDR3 length: 16 residues. CDR1 is KGHSH, CDR2 LQKENI, per germline.

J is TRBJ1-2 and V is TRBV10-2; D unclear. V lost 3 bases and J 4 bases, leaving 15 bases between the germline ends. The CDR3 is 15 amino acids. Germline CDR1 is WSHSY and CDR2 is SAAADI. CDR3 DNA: TGCGCCAGCAGTGAAAAGCTAGGGAGCGTCTATGGCTACACCTTC. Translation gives CASSEKLGSVYGYTF.

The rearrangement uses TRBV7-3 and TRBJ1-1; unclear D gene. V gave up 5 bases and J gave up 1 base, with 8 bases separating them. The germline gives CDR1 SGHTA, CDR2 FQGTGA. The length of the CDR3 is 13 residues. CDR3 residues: CASSLNKNTEAFF. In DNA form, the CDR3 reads TGTGCCAGCAGCCTGAACAAGAACACTGAAGCTTTCTTT.

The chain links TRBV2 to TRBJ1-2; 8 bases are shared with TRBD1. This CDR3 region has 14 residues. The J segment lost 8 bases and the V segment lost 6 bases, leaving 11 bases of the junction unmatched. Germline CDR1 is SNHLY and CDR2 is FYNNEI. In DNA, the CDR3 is TGTGCCAGCAGGACTCAGACAGGGGCGGTCGGCTACACCTTC. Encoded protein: CASRTQTGAVGYTF.

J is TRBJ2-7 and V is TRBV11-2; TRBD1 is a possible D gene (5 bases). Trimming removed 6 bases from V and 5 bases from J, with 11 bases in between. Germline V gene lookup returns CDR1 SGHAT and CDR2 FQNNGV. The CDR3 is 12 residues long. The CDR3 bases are TGTGCCAGCAGTTTCCTCAGGGACGAGCAGTACTTC. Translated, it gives CASSFLRDEQYF.

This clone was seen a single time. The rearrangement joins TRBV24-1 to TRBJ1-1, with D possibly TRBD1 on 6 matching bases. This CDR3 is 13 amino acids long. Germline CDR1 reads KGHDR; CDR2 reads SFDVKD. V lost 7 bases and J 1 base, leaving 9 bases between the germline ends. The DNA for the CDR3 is TGTGCCACCAGGGACAGCACGAACACTGAAGCTTTCTTT. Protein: CATRDSTNTEAFF.

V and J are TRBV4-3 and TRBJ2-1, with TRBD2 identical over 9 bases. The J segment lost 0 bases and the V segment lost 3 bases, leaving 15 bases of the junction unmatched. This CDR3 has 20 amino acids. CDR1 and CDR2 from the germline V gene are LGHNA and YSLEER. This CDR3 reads CASSQTFGTSLGVSYNEQFF. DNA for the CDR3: TGCGCCAGCAGCCAGACATTCGGGACTAGCTTGGGTGTCTCCTACAATGAGCAGTTCTTC.

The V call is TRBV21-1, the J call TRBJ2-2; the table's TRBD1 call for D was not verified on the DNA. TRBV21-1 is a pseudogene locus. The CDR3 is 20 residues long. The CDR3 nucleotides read TGTGCCAGCAGCCCGTTTACAAAGTTAGGGGACAGGGAAACTCCCGGGGAGCTGTTTTTT. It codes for CASSPFTKLGDRETPGELFF.

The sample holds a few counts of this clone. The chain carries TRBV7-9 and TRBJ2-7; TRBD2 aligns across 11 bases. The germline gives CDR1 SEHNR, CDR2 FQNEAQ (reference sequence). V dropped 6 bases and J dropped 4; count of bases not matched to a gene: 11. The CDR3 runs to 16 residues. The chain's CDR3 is CASSKTTGTSGYEQYF. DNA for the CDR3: TGTGCCAGCAGTAAGACAACCGGGACTAGCGGTTACGAGCAGTACTTC.

Here the CDR3 reads CATSDGGKPYEQYF. In nucleotides, the CDR3 is TGTGCCACCAGTGATGGGGGGAAGCCCTACGAGCAGTACTTC. V usage is TRBV24-1 and J usage is TRBJ2-7; possible D gene TRBD2, 6 bases. V lost 3 bases and J lost 2, with 10 bases in between. The CDR3 has 14 residues. Germline V gives CDR1 KGHDR, CDR2 SFDVKD.

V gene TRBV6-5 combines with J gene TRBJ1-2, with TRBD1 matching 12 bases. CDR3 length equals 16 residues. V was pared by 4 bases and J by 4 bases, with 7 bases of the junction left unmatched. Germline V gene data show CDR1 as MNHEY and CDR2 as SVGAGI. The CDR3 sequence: CASSLERDRGLYGYTF. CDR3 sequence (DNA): TGTGCCAGCAGTTTAGAAAGGGACAGGGGGCTCTATGGCTACACCTTC.

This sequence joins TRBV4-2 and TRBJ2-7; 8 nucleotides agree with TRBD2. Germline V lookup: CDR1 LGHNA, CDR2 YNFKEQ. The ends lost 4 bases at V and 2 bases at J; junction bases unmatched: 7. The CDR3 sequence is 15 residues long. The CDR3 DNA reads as TGTGCCAGCAGCCCGAATCGGGGGGGCCCCTACGAGCAGTACTTC. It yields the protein CASSPNRGGPYEQYF.

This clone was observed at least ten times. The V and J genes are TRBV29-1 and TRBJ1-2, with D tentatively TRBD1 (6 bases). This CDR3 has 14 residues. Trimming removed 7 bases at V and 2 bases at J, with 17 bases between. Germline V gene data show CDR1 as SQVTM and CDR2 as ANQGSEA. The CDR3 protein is CSADSGTYNYGYTF. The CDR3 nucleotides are TGCAGCGCTGACTCCGGGACATACAACTATGGCTACACCTTC.

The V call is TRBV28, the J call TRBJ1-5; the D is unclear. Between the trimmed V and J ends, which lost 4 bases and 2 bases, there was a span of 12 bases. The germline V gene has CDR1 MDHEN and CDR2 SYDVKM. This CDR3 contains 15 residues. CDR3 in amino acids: CASSWRGRGNQPQHF. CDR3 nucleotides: TGTGCCAGCAGTTGGCGGGGTAGAGGCAATCAGCCCCAGCATTTT.